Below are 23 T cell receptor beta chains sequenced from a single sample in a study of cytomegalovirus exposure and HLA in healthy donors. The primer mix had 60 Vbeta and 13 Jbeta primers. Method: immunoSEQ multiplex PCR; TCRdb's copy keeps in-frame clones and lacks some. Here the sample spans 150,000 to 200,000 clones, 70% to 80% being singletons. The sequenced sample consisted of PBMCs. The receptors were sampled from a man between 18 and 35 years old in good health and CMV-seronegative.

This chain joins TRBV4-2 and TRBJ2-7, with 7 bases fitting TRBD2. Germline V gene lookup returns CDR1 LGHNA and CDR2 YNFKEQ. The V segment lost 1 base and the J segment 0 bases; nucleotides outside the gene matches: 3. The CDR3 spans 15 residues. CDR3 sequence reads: CASSQGAGASYEQYF. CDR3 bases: TGTGCCAGCAGCCAAGGGGCGGGAGCCTCCTACGAGCAGTACTTC.

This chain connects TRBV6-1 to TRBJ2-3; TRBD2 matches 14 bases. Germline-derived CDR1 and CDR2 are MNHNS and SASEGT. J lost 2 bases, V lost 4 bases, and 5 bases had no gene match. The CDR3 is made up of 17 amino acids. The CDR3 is CASSGRLAGGHTDTQYF. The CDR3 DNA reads TGTGCCAGCAGTGGTCGACTAGCGGGAGGGCACACAGATACGCAGTATTTT.

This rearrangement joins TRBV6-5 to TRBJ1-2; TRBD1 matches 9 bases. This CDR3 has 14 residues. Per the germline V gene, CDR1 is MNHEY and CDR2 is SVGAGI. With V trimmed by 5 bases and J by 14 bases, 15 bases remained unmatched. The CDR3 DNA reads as TGTGCCAGCAGTAAAGTCCCGGGACAGGGAAAGAGAACCTTC. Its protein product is CASSKVPGQGKRTF.

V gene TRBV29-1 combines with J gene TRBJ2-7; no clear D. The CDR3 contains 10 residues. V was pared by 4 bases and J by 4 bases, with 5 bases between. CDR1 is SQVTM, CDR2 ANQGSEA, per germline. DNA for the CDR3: TGCAGCGTTGGCCGGTACGAGCAGTACTTC. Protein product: CSVGRYEQYF.

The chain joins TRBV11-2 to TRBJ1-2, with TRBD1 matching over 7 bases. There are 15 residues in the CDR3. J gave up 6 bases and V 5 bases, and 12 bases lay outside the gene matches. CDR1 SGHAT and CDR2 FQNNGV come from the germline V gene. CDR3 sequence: CASSLDPTGHHGYTF. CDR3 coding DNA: TGTGCCAGCAGCCTGGACCCGACAGGGCACCATGGCTACACCTTC.

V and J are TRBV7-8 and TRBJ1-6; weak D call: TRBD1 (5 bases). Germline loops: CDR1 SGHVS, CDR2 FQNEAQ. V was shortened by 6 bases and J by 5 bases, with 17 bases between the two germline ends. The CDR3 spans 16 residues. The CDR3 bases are TGTGCCAGCAGGGGGCAGCCAGATCCTAATAATTCACCCCTCCACTTT. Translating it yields CASRGQPDPNNSPLHF.

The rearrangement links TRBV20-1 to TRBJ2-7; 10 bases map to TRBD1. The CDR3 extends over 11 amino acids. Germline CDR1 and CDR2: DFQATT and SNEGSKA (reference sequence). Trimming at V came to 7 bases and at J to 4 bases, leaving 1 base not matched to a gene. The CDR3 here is CSGTGGYEQYF. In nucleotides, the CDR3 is TGCAGTGGGACAGGGGGTTACGAGCAGTACTTC.

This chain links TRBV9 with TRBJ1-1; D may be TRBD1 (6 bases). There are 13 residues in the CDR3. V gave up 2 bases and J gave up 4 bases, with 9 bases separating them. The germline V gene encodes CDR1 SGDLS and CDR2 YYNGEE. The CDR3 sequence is CASSVQGRTEAFF. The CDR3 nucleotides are TGTGCCAGCAGCGTCCAGGGGCGCACTGAAGCTTTCTTT.

The CDR3 spells CASSFSGQGDSPLHF. DNA for the CDR3: TGTGCCAGCAGCTTTTCGGGACAGGGAGATTCACCCCTCCACTTT. This sequence joins TRBV7-6 and TRBJ1-6; TRBD1 agrees at 9 bases. Germline V gene data show CDR1 as SGHVS and CDR2 as FNYEAQ. The CDR3 is 15 residues long. With 3 bases clipped from V and 8 bases from J, the junction kept 5 bases outside the gene matches. The complete variable domain, with remaining parts taken from reference TRBV7-6 and TRBJ1-6, reads GAGVSQSPRYKVTKRGQDVALRCDPISGHVSLYWYRQALGQGPEFLTYFNYEAQQDKSGLPNDRFSAERPEGSISTLTIQRTEQRDSAMYRCASSFSGQGDSPLHFGNGTRLTVT.

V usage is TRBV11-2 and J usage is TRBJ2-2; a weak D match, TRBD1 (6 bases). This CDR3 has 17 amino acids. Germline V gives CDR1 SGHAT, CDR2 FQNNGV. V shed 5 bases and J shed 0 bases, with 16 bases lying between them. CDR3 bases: TGTGCCAGCAGCCTCCGACCGACAGGACCGAACACCGGGGAGCTGTTTTTT. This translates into CASSLRPTGPNTGELFF.

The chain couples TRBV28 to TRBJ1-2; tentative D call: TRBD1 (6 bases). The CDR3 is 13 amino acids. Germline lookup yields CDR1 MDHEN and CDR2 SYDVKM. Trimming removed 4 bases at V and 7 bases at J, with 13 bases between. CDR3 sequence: CASSWQGISGYTF. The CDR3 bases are TGTGCCAGCAGTTGGCAGGGGATCTCTGGCTACACCTTC.

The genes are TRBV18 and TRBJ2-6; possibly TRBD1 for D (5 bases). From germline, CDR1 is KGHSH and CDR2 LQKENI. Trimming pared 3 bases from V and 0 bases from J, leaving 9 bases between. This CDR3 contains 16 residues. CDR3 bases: TGTGCCAGCTCACCCGGACAATTCTCTGGGGCCAACGTCCTGACTTTC. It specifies CASSPGQFSGANVLTF.

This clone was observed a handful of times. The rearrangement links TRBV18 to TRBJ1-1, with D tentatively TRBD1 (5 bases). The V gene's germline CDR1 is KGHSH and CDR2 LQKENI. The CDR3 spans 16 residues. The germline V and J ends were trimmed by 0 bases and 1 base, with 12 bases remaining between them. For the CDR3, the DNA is TGTGCCAGCTCACCACCGGGAGGGACGCAGAACACTGAAGCTTTCTTT. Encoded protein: CASSPPGGTQNTEAFF.

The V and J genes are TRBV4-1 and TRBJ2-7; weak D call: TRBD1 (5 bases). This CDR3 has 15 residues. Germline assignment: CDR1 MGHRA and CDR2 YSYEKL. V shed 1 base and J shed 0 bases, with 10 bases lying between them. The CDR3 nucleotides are TGCGCCAGCAGCCAAGCAGGGCACAGCTCCTACGAGCAGTACTTC. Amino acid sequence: CASSQAGHSSYEQYF.

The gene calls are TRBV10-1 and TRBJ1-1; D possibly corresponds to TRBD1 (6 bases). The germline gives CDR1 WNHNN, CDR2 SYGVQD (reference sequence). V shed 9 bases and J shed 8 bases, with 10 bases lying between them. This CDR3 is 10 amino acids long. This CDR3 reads CASKDSEAFF. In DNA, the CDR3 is TGCGCCAGTAAGGACAGCGAAGCTTTCTTT.

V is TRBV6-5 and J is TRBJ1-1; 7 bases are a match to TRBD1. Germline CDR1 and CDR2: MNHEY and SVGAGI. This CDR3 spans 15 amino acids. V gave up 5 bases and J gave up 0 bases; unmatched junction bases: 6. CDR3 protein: CASSRPDRVNTEAFF. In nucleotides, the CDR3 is TGTGCCAGCAGTAGACCCGACAGGGTGAACACTGAAGCTTTCTTT.

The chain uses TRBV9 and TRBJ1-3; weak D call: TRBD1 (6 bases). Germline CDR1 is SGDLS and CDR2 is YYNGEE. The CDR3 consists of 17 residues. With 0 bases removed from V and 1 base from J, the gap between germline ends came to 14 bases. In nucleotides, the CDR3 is TGTGCCAGCAGCGTAGAGGCAGGGGTGTTGTCTGGAAACACCATATATTTT. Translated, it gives CASSVEAGVLSGNTIYF.

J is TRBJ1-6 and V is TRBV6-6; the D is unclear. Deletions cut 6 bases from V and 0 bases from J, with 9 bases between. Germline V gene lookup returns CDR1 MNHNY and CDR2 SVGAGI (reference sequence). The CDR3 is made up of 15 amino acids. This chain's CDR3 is CASRTESSYNSPLHF. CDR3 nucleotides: TGTGCCAGCAGGACGGAGAGCTCCTATAATTCACCCCTCCACTTT.

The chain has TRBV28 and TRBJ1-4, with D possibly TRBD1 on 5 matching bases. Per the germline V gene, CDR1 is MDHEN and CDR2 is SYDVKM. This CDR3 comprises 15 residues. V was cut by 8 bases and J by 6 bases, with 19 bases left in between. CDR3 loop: CASSLVGGRDEKLFF. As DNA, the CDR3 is TGTGCCAGCTCCTTGGTTGGGGGGAGGGATGAAAAACTGTTTTTT. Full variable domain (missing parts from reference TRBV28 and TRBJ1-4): DVKVTQSSRYLVKRTGEKVFLECVQDMDHENMFWYRQDPGLGLRLIYFSYDVKMKEKGDIPEGYSVSREKKERFSLILESASTNQTSMYLCASSLVGGRDEKLFFGSGTQLSVL.

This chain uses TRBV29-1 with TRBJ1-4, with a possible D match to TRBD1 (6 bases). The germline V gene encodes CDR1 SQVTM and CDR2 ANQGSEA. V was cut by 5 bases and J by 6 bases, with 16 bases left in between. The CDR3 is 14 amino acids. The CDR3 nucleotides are TGCAGCGTTTTACTTGACAGGCTCCATGAAAAACTGTTTTTT. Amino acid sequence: CSVLLDRLHEKLFF.

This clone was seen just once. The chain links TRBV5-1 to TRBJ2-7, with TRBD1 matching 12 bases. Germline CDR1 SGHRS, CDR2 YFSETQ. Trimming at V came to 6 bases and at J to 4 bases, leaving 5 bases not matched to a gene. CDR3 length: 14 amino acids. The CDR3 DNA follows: TGCGCCAGCATCGGGGGACAGGGGGCATACGAGCAGTACTTC. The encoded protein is CASIGGQGAYEQYF.

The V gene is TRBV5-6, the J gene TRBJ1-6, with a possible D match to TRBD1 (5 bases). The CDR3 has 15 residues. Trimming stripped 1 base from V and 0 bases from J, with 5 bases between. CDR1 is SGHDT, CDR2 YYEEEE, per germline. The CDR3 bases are TGTGCCAGCAGCTTGACAGGCTCCTATAATTCACCCCTCCACTTT. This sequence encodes CASSLTGSYNSPLHF.

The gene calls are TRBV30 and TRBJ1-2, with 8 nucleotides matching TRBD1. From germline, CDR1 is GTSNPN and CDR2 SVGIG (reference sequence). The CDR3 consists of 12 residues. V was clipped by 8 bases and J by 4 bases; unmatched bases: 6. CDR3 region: CAGFRGLYGYTF. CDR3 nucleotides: TGTGCCGGATTCAGGGGGCTCTATGGCTACACCTTC.